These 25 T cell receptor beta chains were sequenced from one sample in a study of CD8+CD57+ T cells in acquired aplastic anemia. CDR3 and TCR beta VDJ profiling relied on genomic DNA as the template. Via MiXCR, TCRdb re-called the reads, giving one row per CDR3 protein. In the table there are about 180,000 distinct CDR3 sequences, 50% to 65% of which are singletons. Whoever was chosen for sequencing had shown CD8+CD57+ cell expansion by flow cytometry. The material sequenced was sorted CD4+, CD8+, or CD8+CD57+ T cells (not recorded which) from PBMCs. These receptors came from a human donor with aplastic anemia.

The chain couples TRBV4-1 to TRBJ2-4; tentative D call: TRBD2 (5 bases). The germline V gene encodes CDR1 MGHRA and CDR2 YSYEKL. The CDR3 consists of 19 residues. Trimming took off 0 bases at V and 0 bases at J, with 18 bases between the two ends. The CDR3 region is CASSQDFREFSEAKNIQYF. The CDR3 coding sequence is TGCGCCAGCAGCCAAGATTTTCGGGAATTTAGCGAAGCCAAAAACATTCAGTACTTC.

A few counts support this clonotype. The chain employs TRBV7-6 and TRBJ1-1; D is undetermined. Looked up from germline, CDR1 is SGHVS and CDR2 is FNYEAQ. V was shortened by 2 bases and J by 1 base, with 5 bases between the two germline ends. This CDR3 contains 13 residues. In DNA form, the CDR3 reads TGTGCCAGCAGCTTACACAAGAACACTGAAGCTTTCTTT. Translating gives CASSLHKNTEAFF.

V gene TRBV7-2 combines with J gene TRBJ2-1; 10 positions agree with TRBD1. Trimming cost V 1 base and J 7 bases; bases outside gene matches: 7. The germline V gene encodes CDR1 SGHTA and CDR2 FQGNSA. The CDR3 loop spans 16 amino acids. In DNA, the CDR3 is TGTGCCAGCAGCTTAGGATTCGGGACAGGGGAGAATGAGCAGTTCTTC. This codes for CASSLGFGTGENEQFF.

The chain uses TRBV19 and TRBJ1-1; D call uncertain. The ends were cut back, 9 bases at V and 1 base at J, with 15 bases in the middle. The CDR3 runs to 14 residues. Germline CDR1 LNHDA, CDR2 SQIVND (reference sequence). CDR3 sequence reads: CARKRAGGNTEAFF. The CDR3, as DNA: TGTGCCAGGAAGAGGGCTGGAGGGAACACTGAAGCTTTCTTT.

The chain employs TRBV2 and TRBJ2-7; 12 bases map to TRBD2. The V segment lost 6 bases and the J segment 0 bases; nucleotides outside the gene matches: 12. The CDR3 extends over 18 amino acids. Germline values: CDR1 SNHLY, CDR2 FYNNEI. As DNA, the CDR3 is TGTGCCAGCAGCGTCCTAAGGACTAGCGGGGCGAGCTCCTACGAGCAGTACTTC. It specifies CASSVLRTSGASSYEQYF. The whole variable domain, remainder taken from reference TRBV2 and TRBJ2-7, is EPEVTQTPSHQVTQMGQEVILRCVPISNHLYFYWYRQILGQKVEFLVSFYNNEISEKSEIFDDQFSVERPDGSNFTLKIRSTKLEDSAMYFCASSVLRTSGASSYEQYFGPGTRLTVT.

Here the CDR3 reads CAIGPEEGSYGYTF. The DNA of the CDR3 is TGTGCCATCGGCCCAGAAGAGGGGAGCTATGGCTACACCTTC. The chain is built from TRBV10-3 and TRBJ1-2, with D possibly TRBD1 on 5 matching bases. Trimming removed 8 bases at V and 4 bases at J, with 17 bases between. The CDR3 consists of 14 residues. Germline values: CDR1 ENHRY, CDR2 SYGVKD.

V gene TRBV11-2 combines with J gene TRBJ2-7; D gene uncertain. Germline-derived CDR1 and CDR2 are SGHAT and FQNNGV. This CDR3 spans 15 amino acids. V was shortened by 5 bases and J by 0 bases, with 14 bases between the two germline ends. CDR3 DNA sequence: TGTGCCAGCAGCGCCCGAGTTTCAAGCTCCTACGAGCAGTACTTC. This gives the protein CASSARVSSSYEQYF.

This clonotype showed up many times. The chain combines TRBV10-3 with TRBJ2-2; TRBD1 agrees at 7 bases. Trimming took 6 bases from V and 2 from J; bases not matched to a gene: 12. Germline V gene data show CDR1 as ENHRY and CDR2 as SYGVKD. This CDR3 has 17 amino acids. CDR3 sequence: CAISGTEYLLNTGELFF. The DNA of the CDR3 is TGTGCCATCAGCGGGACAGAGTACCTCCTTAACACCGGGGAGCTGTTTTTT.

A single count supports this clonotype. CDR3 in amino acids: CASGETGDGYGYTF. CDR3 sequence (DNA): TGTGCCAGCGGAGAGACAGGGGATGGGTATGGCTACACCTTC. J is TRBJ1-2 and V is TRBV9; 8 nucleotides line up with TRBD1. The V and J ends lost 7 bases and 5 bases, in that order; junction bases with no gene match: 10. There are 14 residues in the CDR3. CDR1 SGDLS and CDR2 YYNGEE come from the germline V gene.

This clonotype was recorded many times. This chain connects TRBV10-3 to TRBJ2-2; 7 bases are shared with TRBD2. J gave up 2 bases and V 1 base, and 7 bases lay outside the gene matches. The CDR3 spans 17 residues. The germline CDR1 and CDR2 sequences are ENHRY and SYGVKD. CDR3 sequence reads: CAISEFEREINTGELFF. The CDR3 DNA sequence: TGTGCCATCAGTGAGTTCGAGCGGGAAATCAACACCGGGGAGCTGTTTTTT.

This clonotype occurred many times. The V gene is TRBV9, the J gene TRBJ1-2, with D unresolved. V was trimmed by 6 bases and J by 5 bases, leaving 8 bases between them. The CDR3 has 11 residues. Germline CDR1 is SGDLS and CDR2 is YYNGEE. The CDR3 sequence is CASNGVYGYTF. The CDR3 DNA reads TGTGCCAGCAATGGGGTTTATGGCTACACCTTC.

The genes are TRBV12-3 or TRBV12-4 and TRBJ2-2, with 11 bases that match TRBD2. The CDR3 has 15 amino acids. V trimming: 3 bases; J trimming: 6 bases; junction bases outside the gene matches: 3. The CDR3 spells CASSFSGRAAGELFF. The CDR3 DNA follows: TGTGCCAGCAGTTTTAGCGGGAGGGCCGCCGGGGAGCTGTTTTTT.

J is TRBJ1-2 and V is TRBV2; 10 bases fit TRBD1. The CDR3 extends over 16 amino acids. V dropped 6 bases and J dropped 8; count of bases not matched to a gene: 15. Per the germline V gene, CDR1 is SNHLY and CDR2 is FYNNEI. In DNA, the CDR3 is TGTGCCAGCAGCCCTCCGACAGGGGGCGCAGGCTACGGCTACACCTTC. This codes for CASSPPTGGAGYGYTF.

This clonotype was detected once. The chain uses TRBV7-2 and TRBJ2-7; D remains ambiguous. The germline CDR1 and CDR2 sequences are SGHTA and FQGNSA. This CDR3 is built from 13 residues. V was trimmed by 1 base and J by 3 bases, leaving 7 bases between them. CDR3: CASSLGILYEQYF. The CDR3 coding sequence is TGTGCCAGCAGCTTAGGTATACTCTACGAGCAGTACTTC.

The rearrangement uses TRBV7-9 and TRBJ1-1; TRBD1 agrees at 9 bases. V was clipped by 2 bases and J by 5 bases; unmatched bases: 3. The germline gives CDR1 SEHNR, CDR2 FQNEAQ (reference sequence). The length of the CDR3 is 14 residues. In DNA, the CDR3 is TGTGCCAGCAGCTTATCGACAGGGGGAACTGAAGCTTTCTTT. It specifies CASSLSTGGTEAFF. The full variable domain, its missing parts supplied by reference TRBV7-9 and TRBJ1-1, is DTGVSQNPRHKITKRGQNVTFRCDPISEHNRLYWYRQTLGQGPEFLTYFQNEAQLEKSRLLSDRFSAERPKGSFSTLEIQRTEQGDSAMYLCASSLSTGGTEAFFGQGTRLTVV.

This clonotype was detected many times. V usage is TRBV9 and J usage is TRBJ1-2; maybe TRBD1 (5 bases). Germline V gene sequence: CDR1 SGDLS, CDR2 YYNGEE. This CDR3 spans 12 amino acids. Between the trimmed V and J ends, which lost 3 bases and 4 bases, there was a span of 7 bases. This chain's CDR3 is CASSGQSYGYTF. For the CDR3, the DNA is TGTGCCAGCAGCGGACAGTCCTATGGCTACACCTTC.

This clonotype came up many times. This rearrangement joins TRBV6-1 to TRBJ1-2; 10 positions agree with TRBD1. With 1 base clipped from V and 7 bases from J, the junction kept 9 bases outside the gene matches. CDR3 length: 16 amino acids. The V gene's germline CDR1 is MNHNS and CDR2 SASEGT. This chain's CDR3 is CASSEGGTGESRGYTF. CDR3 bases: TGTGCCAGCAGTGAAGGGGGGACAGGGGAGAGTCGTGGCTACACCTTC.

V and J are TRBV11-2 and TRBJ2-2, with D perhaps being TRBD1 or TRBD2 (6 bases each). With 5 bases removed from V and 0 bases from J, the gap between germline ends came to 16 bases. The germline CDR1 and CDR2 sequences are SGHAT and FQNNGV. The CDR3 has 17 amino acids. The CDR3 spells CASSHLGGLSNTGELFF. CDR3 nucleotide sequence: TGTGCCAGCAGCCACTTAGGGGGACTTTCGAACACCGGGGAGCTGTTTTTT.

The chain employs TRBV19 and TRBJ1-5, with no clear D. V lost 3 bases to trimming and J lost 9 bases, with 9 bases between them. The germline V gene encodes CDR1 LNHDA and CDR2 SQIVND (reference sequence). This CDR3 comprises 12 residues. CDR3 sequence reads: CASSIIDRPQHF. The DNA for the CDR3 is TGTGCCAGTAGTATCATTGATCGGCCCCAGCATTTT.

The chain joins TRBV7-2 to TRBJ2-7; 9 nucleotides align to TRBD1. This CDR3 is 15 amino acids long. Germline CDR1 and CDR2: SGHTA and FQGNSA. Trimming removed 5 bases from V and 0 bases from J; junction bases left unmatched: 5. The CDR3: CASSHRDRVSYEQYF. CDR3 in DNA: TGTGCCAGCAGCCACCGGGACAGGGTCTCCTACGAGCAGTACTTC.

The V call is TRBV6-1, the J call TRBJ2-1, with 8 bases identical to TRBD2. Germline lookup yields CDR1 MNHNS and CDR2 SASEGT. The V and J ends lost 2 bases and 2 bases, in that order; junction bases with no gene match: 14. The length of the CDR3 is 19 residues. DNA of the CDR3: TGTGCCAGCAGTGAATACGAGCGGGGGACATACTCAGCCTACAATGAGCAGTTCTTC. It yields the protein CASSEYERGTYSAYNEQFF.

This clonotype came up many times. The CDR3 DNA sequence: TGTGCCACCGCGAGGGGGGATACGCAGTATTTT. It encodes CATARGDTQYF. V is TRBV5-8 and J is TRBJ2-3, with a weak D call TRBD1 (6 bases). The V end was cut by 9 bases, the J end by 6 bases, with 11 bases between. This CDR3 spans 11 amino acids. Per germline, CDR1 SGHTS and CDR2 YDEGEE.

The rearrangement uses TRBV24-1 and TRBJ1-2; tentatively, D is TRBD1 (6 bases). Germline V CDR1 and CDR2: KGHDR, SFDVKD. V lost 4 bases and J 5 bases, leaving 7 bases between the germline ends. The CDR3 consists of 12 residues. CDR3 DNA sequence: TGTGCCACCAGTGAACAGGGTTATGGCTACACCTTC. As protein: CATSEQGYGYTF.

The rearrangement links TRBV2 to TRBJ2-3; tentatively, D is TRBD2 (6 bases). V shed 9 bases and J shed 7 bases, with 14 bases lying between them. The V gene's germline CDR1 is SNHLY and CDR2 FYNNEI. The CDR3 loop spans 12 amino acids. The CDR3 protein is CASTSSSNTQYF. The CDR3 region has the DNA TGTGCCAGTACTAGCAGCAGCAATACGCAGTATTTT.

CDR3 sequence: CASSSEAPEQYF. CDR3 sequence (DNA): TGTGCCAGCAGTTCGGAAGCCCCCGAGCAGTACTTC. The chain employs TRBV14 and TRBJ2-7; D not certain. V was pared by 6 bases and J by 6 bases, with 12 bases between. The germline V gene has CDR1 SGHDN and CDR2 FVKESK. The CDR3 loop spans 12 amino acids.